These T cell receptor beta chains were read from a single sample in a study of blood T cell repertoires in COVID-19. Only in-frame clones appear in the TCRdb table, and some are missing; sequencing was by immunoSEQ multiplex PCR. Of about 210,000 clones listed, roughly 85% are singletons. Sequencing used PBMCs or T cells enriched from blood (not recorded which). These receptors were collected from a man aged 35-49 years who had recovered from COVID-19. Both conserved end residues are part of each CDR3. D genes are given only for firm matches. The size field is filled for only some rows; it gives once, few, many or a size class.

V	size	D	J	CDR3	DNA
TRBV19	.	.	TRBJ1-3	CASSSQAGLLDTIYF	TGTGCCAGTAGTAGCCAGGCAGGATTGCTTGACACCATATATTTT
TRBV9	.	TRBD2	TRBJ2-3	CASSVVAGEREATTDTQYF	TGTGCCAGCAGCGTAGTTGCGGGGGAGCGGGAGGCCACCACAGATACGCAGTATTTT
TRBV5-1	.	TRBD1	TRBJ2-1	CASSLGGQSYNEQFF	TGCGCCAGCAGCCTAGGGGGACAGTCCTACAATGAGCAGTTCTTC
TRBV4-1	.	TRBD2	TRBJ2-1	CASSQRLAGGVYNEQFF	TGCGCCAGCAGCCAAAGACTAGCGGGAGGGGTTTACAATGAGCAGTTCTTC
TRBV2	once	TRBD2	TRBJ2-1	CASRVSSGIGNEQFF	TGTGCCAGCAGGGTATCTAGCGGGATAGGGAATGAGCAGTTCTTC
TRBV10-3	.	.	TRBJ1-1	CAIRNSMDSMWAFF	TGTGCCATCAGAAATTCAATGGACTCGATGTGGGCTTTCTTT
TRBV6-5	.	.	TRBJ2-7	CASSFALSSYEQYF	TGTGCCAGCAGTTTCGCGTTGAGCTCCTACGAGCAGTACTTC
TRBV5-4	.	TRBD1	TRBJ2-7	CASSPRGQLSYEQYF	TGTGCCAGCAGCCCCCGGGGACAGCTATCCTACGAGCAGTACTTC
TRBV4-2	.	TRBD2	TRBJ2-7	CASSQDVVAGELEQYF	TGTGCCAGCAGCCAAGATGTGGTAGCGGGAGAACTCGAGCAGTACTTC
TRBV19	.	.	TRBJ1-5	CASRIAADQPQHF	TGTGCCAGTAGAATTGCGGCGGATCAGCCCCAGCATTTT
TRBV3-1/TRBV3-2	few	.	TRBJ1-5	CASSHGGYKSQPQHF	TGTGCCAGCAGCCACGGGGGGTATAAGAGTCAGCCCCAGCATTTT
TRBV27	.	.	TRBJ1-6	CASSLSRVNSPLHF	TGTGCCAGCAGTTTAAGCAGGGTTAATTCACCCCTCCACTTT
TRBV6-2/TRBV6-3	.	TRBD1	TRBJ1-5	CASSRGQGATSNQPQHF	TGTGCCAGCAGCCGGGGACAGGGGGCGACCAGCAATCAGCCCCAGCATTTT
TRBV19	.	TRBD2	TRBJ2-7	CASTQEASGRVDEQYF	TGTGCCAGTACCCAGGAGGCTAGCGGGAGGGTGGACGAGCAGTACTTC
TRBV11-3	.	.	TRBJ2-1	CASSLSEGDEQFF	TGTGCCAGCAGCTTATCAGAGGGCGATGAGCAGTTCTTC
TRBV5-5	.	.	TRBJ1-2	CASSLAGPNYGYTF	TGTGCCAGCAGCTTGGCAGGGCCCAACTATGGCTACACCTTC
TRBV7-9	once	.	TRBJ2-7	CASSLQGEQYF	TGTGCCAGCAGCTTACAGGGGGAGCAGTACTTC
TRBV3-1/TRBV3-2	.	.	TRBJ2-4	CASSQDAGGLAKNIQYF	TGTGCCAGCAGCCAAGATGCAGGGGGACTAGCCAAAAACATTCAGTACTTC
TRBV29-1	.	.	TRBJ1-1	CSVGHGSANTEAFF	TGCAGCGTTGGCCACGGGTCAGCGAACACTGAAGCTTTCTTT
TRBV24-1	.	TRBD1	TRBJ2-5	CATSDRQGSRETQYF	TGTGCCACCAGTGATCGACAGGGATCAAGGGAGACCCAGTACTTC
TRBV2	.	.	TRBJ1-5	CASSLGQNNQPQHF	TGTGCCAGCAGCCTAGGACAGAACAATCAGCCCCAGCATTTT
TRBV13	.	TRBD1	TRBJ2-3	CASSPPTGSTDTQYF	TGTGCCAGCAGCCCGCCGACAGGGAGCACAGATACGCAGTATTTT
TRBV6-5	.	.	TRBJ1-2	CASRHEEDNYGYTF	TGTGCTTCCCGCCATGAGGAGGATAACTATGGCTACACCTTC
TRBV9	.	.	TRBJ2-2	CASSLRGTGELFF	TGTGCCAGCAGCCTCAGGGGCACCGGGGAGCTGTTTTTT
TRBV9	.	.	TRBJ2-7	CASSVGQSEQYF	TGTGCCAGCAGCGTAGGACAGTCCGAGCAGTACTTC
TRBV30	.	TRBD2	TRBJ2-7	CAFNSGSSYEQYF	TGTGCCTTTAATAGCGGGAGTTCCTACGAGCAGTACTTC
TRBV27	few	.	TRBJ2-7	CASSLSLQTYEQYF	TGTGCCAGCAGTTTATCGTTACAGACATACGAGCAGTACTTC
TRBV7-6	.	.	TRBJ2-1	CASSSALGQYTYNEQFF	TGTGCCAGCAGCTCAGCGTTGGGGCAGTACACCTACAATGAGCAGTTCTTC
TRBV7-3	.	TRBD1	TRBJ2-3	CASSFQPGQTQYF	TGTGCCAGCAGCTTTCAACCGGGACAGACGCAGTATTTT
TRBV5-1	once	TRBD2	TRBJ2-1	CASSFTSGRYNEQFF	TGCGCCAGCAGCTTTACTAGCGGACGGTACAATGAGCAGTTCTTC
TRBV2	.	TRBD1	TRBJ2-7	CASGTGSSYEQYF	TGTGCCAGCGGGACAGGGAGCTCCTACGAGCAGTACTTC
TRBV5-6	.	TRBD2	TRBJ2-1	CASSVIAGGEQFF	TGTGCCAGCAGCGTAATAGCGGGCGGTGAGCAGTTCTTC
TRBV9	.	.	TRBJ2-3	CASSHTGGWLDTQYF	TGTGCCAGCAGCCACACGGGGGGCTGGCTAGATACGCAGTATTTT
TRBV6-1	once	.	TRBJ1-2	CASSEAGDIYGYTF	TGTGCCAGCAGTGAAGCCGGGGATATCTATGGCTACACCTTC
TRBV12-3/TRBV12-4	.	.	TRBJ1-2	CASSPWRSNGYTF	TGTGCCAGCAGCCCATGGAGATCGAATGGCTACACCTTC
TRBV18	.	.	TRBJ1-4	CASSREIEKLFF	TGTGCCAGCTCTCGAGAAATTGAAAAACTGTTTTTT
TRBV2	.	.	TRBJ1-1	CASRRAGDHTEAFF	TGTGCCAGCAGGCGCGCGGGAGACCACACTGAAGCTTTCTTT
TRBV18	.	TRBD1	TRBJ2-7	CASSPKGGGEQYF	TGTGCCAGCTCACCTAAAGGGGGCGGCGAGCAGTACTTC
TRBV14	.	.	TRBJ2-5	CASSQAGDGRETQYF	TGTGCCAGCAGCCAGGCGGGTGATGGGAGGGAGACCCAGTACTTC
TRBV25-1	.	.	TRBJ1-6	CASQTGFWSSPLHF	TGTGCCAGCCAAACAGGGTTCTGGTCCTCACCCCTCCACTTT
TRBV10-3	few	.	TRBJ2-3	CAISESGRGDLWDTQYF	TGTGCCATCAGTGAGTCGGGCAGGGGGGACCTCTGGGATACGCAGTATTTT
TRBV4-3	.	TRBD2	TRBJ2-7	CASSQTSGRINEQYF	TGCGCCAGCAGCCAAACTAGCGGGAGAATTAACGAGCAGTACTTC
TRBV27	.	TRBD1	TRBJ1-2	CASSRKWDREQGGYTF	TGTGCCAGCAGTAGGAAGTGGGACAGGGAACAGGGTGGCTACACCTTC
TRBV29-1	once	TRBD2	TRBJ2-3	CSVEEASGNTDTQYF	TGCAGCGTTGAAGAGGCTAGCGGTAACACAGATACGCAGTATTTT
TRBV29-1	.	TRBD2	TRBJ2-3	CSVASGTINTQYF	TGCAGCGTTGCTAGCGGGACAATTAATACGCAGTATTTT
TRBV9	.	TRBD2	TRBJ2-7	CASSNGLAASYEQYF	TGTGCCAGCAGCAATGGACTAGCGGCGTCCTACGAGCAGTACTTC
TRBV9	.	TRBD2	TRBJ2-3	CASSASGLAEYSSTDTQYF	TGTGCCAGCAGCGCCTCGGGACTAGCGGAATACTCTAGCACAGATACGCAGTATTTT
TRBV11-2	.	.	TRBJ1-1	CASSLNLVNTEAFF	TGTGCCAGCAGCTTGAATCTAGTGAACACTGAAGCTTTCTTT
TRBV5-1	.	TRBD1	TRBJ2-3	CASRRAGGAPDTQYF	TGCGCCAGCAGGCGGGCAGGGGGCGCACCAGATACGCAGTATTTT
TRBV5-1	.	.	TRBJ1-1	CASTRGINTEAFF	TGCGCCAGCACGAGGGGGATCAACACTGAAGCTTTCTTT
TRBV12-5	.	.	TRBJ1-1	CASGGAPVNTEAFF	TGTGCTAGTGGAGGAGCGCCAGTGAACACTGAAGCTTTCTTT
TRBV10-3	once	.	TRBJ1-2	CAITETDYYGYTF	TGTGCCATCACCGAGACAGACTACTATGGCTACACCTTC
TRBV2	.	.	TRBJ2-7	CASSEPQGYEQYF	TGTGCCAGCAGTGAACCACAGGGTTACGAGCAGTACTTC
TRBV7-2	.	.	TRBJ2-5	CASSLLRRESETQYF	TGTGCCAGCAGCTTACTGAGGAGGGAATCAGAGACCCAGTACTTC
TRBV2	.	TRBD2	TRBJ2-7	CASGRVEASYEQYF	TGTGCCAGCGGGAGGGTAGAGGCCTCCTACGAGCAGTACTTC
TRBV7-3	few	.	TRBJ1-2	CASSPQPSGVQGYTF	TGTGCCAGCAGCCCACAGCCTTCCGGGGTTCAGGGCTACACCTTC
TRBV29-1	.	.	TRBJ1-2	CSVGEGKGYTF	TGCAGCGTTGGGGAGGGTAAGGGCTACACCTTC
TRBV24-1	.	TRBD2	TRBJ2-7	CATSDETSGRAREQYF	TGTGCCACCAGTGATGAAACTAGCGGGAGGGCCCGCGAGCAGTACTTC
TRBV24-1	.	.	TRBJ2-6	CATSSGVSGANVLTF	TGTGCCACCAGTTCAGGGGTCTCTGGGGCCAACGTCCTGACTTTC